Each of the 27 T cell receptor beta chains below was sequenced from the same sample in a study of shared clonotypes between healthy human individuals. Only in-frame clones appear in the TCRdb table, and some are missing; sequencing was by immunoSEQ multiplex PCR. The data hold millions of clones, with over 90% observed a single time. Sequenced sample: naive CD4+ T cells from PBMCs. As to subset: CD45RA+ positively selected. These receptors originate from a man younger than 35 in good health. Some clones in this sample may be carry-over from other donors' samples.

The chain links TRBV5-1 to TRBJ2-7; TRBD1 is a possible D gene (5 bases). The CDR3 length is 12 residues. V was clipped by 4 bases and J by 6 bases, with 11 bases between them. Germline-derived CDR1 and CDR2 are SGHRS and YFSETQ. The CDR3 reads CASSKGHSEQYF. The CDR3 region has the DNA TGCGCCAGCAGCAAAGGACATTCCGAGCAGTACTTC.

In this sample, this clone turned up once. Other DNA sequences in this sample translate to the same CDR3. The rearrangement uses TRBV28 and TRBJ1-3; a possible D gene is TRBD1 (5 bases). Trimming cost V 4 bases and J 2 bases, with 9 bases left between them. CDR1 MDHEN and CDR2 SYDVKM come from the germline V gene. The CDR3 is 14 residues long. CDR3 nucleotide sequence: TGTGCCAGCAGTTCTCCAGGGACTGGAAACACCATATATTTT. The encoded protein is CASSSPGTGNTIYF.

The rearrangement uses TRBV7-9 and TRBJ1-6; D uncertain. Germline-derived CDR1 and CDR2 are SEHNR and FQNEAQ (reference sequence). This CDR3 has 14 amino acids. Trimming removed 6 bases from V and 10 bases from J, with 16 bases in between. DNA for the CDR3: TGTGCCAGCAGGGCCCGGGGTACCTTCTCACCCCTCCACTTT. Residues: CASRARGTFSPLHF.

The rearrangement links TRBV7-3 to TRBJ2-7; D remains ambiguous. The CDR3 is made up of 13 amino acids. Germline V lookup: CDR1 SGHTA, CDR2 FQGTGA. The V gene lost 0 bases and the J gene lost 0 bases, with 3 bases spanning the gap. CDR3 nucleotide sequence: TGTGCCAGCAGCTTAACCCACTCCTACGAGCAGTACTTC. Translating it yields CASSLTHSYEQYF.

The chain employs TRBV28 and TRBJ1-2, with D uncertain. This CDR3 has 14 amino acids. Trimming pared 5 bases from V and 2 bases from J, leaving 12 bases between. Germline V gene data show CDR1 as MDHEN and CDR2 as SYDVKM. CDR3 protein: CASSHGGQNYGYTF. CDR3 coding DNA: TGTGCCAGCAGTCACGGAGGGCAGAACTATGGCTACACCTTC.

The V gene is TRBV5-3, the J gene TRBJ1-2, with D tentatively TRBD1 (5 bases). TRBV5-3 is reported as an ORF; its role is uncertain. V was trimmed by 4 bases and J by 6 bases, leaving 13 bases between them. This CDR3 has 13 residues. In nucleotides, the CDR3 is TGTGCCAGAAGCGGTACAGGACCCCATGGCTACACCTTC. Translating it yields CARSGTGPHGYTF.

This chain joins TRBV5-1 and TRBJ2-5; TRBD1 matches 8 bases. This CDR3 region has 16 residues. Per germline, CDR1 SGHRS and CDR2 YFSETQ. V lost 4 bases and J lost 2; bases outside the gene matches: 10. The CDR3 is CASSRGRTGQQETQYF. CDR3 sequence (DNA): TGCGCCAGCAGCCGGGGGCGGACAGGGCAGCAAGAGACCCAGTACTTC.

The rearrangement uses TRBV15 and TRBJ2-7; no definite D call. The CDR3 runs to 13 residues. Trimming left V 5 bases short and J 3 bases short, with 11 bases between. Germline V CDR1 and CDR2: LNHNV, YYDKDF (reference sequence). CDR3 nucleotide sequence: TGTGCCACCAGCCGGGCTGGGATCTACGAGCAGTACTTC. This translates into CATSRAGIYEQYF.

The genes are TRBV11-3 and TRBJ2-1, with 9 bases aligning to TRBD2. V trimming: 2 bases; J trimming: 3 bases; junction bases outside the gene matches: 8. The V gene's germline CDR1 is SGHNT and CDR2 YENEEA. This CDR3 spans 17 amino acids. CDR3 DNA: TGTGCCAGCAGCTTACTGCCGGCGACTAGCGGCTACAATGAGCAGTTCTTC. Translation gives CASSLLPATSGYNEQFF.

This chain uses TRBV6-5 with TRBJ1-1; 12 positions match TRBD1. The V segment lost 6 bases and the J segment 5 bases; nucleotides outside the gene matches: 7. This CDR3 region has 15 residues. CDR1 and CDR2 (germline): MNHEY, SVGAGI. CDR3 DNA sequence: TGTGCCAGCAGAGGGACAGGGGGCGCAGGGACTGAAGCTTTCTTT. This encodes CASRGTGGAGTEAFF.

The chain employs TRBV6-5 and TRBJ2-5; unclear D gene. Germline V gene lookup returns CDR1 MNHEY and CDR2 SVGAGI. The CDR3 covers 14 residues. V was shortened by 2 bases and J by 7 bases, with 14 bases between the two germline ends. Here the CDR3 DNA reads TGTGCCAGCAGTTACGATGAGAGGAAAGGGACCCAGTACTTC. Amino acid sequence: CASSYDERKGTQYF.

This rearrangement joins TRBV28 to TRBJ2-2; D remains unclear. Germline V lookup: CDR1 MDHEN, CDR2 SYDVKM. The CDR3 extends over 13 amino acids. The ends were cut back, 6 bases at V and 6 bases at J, with 11 bases in the middle. Written as DNA, the CDR3 is TGTGCCAGCAGCCAGATAGTAGCCGGGGAGCTGTTTTTT. Amino acids: CASSQIVAGELFF.

This chain uses TRBV5-1 with TRBJ1-5, with D possibly TRBD1 on 6 matching bases. The ends were cut back, 5 bases at V and 5 bases at J, with 17 bases in the middle. The germline V gene encodes CDR1 SGHRS and CDR2 YFSETQ. This CDR3 spans 15 amino acids. The CDR3 loop reads CASRLTGKSHQPQHF. The CDR3 DNA follows: TGCGCCAGCAGACTTACAGGGAAGTCACATCAGCCCCAGCATTTT.

The chain joins TRBV11-2 to TRBJ2-3; D might be TRBD1 (5 bases). The V gene's germline CDR1 is SGHAT and CDR2 FQNNGV. This CDR3 contains 15 residues. The V and J ends lost 1 base and 0 bases respectively, with 8 bases between them. DNA of the CDR3: TGTGCCAGCAGCTTAGTCCAGGGTAGCACAGATACGCAGTATTTT. Its protein is CASSLVQGSTDTQYF.

About this clone itself: At the DNA level, this CDR3 is encoded by other sequences in the same sample as well. The CDR3 protein is CASSLVSRGADTQYF. The CDR3 DNA follows: TGTGCCAGCAGCTTAGTTTCTAGAGGGGCAGATACGCAGTATTTT. The chain uses TRBV7-2 and TRBJ2-3; possibly TRBD1 or TRBD2 for D (5 bases each). Trimming stripped 1 base from V and 4 bases from J, with 12 bases between. The CDR3 sequence is 15 residues long. Germline assignment: CDR1 SGHTA and CDR2 FQGNSA.

V is TRBV5-1 and J is TRBJ2-1; 8 nucleotides match TRBD1. The germline CDR1 and CDR2 sequences are SGHRS and YFSETQ. The CDR3 covers 14 residues. V lost 4 bases, J lost 10 bases, and 10 bases stayed unmatched. The CDR3 DNA follows: TGCGCCAGCAGCCCATTCGGACAGGGCAGAGAGCAGTTCTTC. As protein: CASSPFGQGREQFF.

The chain combines TRBV5-1 with TRBJ2-5; D is possibly TRBD2 (10 bases). V lost 4 bases, J lost 4 bases, and 23 bases lay in between. Per germline, CDR1 SGHRS and CDR2 YFSETQ. CDR3 size: 17 residues. CDR3 amino acids: CASSPGTGTSEGETQYF. CDR3 sequence (DNA): TGCGCCAGCAGCCCGGGGACAGGGACTAGCGAAGGAGAGACCCAGTACTTC. The whole variable domain, filled in from reference TRBV5-1 and TRBJ2-5, reads KAGVTQTPRYLIKTRGQQVTLSCSPISGHRSVSWYQQTPGQGLQFLFEYFSETQRNKGNFPGRFSGRQFSNSRSEMNVSTLELGDSALYLCASSPGTGTSEGETQYFGPGTRLLVL.

The genes are TRBV7-2 and TRBJ2-3; 14 bases are a match to TRBD2. Unmatched junction bases numbered 13, after V lost 1 base and J lost 7 bases. Germline V CDR1 and CDR2: SGHTA, FQGNSA. The CDR3 runs 19 residues. CDR3 nucleotides: TGTGCCAGCAGCTTAGGACTAGCGGGAGGGCGGGGCCCGAGGAATACGCAGTATTTT. Its protein product is CASSLGLAGGRGPRNTQYF.

This clone was picked up a small number of times. The chain has TRBV28 and TRBJ1-5; no reliable D call. V was clipped by 5 bases and J by 7 bases, with 15 bases between them. Germline CDR1 is MDHEN and CDR2 is SYDVKM. The CDR3 length is 14 residues. CDR3 bases: TGTGCCAGCAGTCTGACATCTCCCCAACAGCCCCAGCATTTT. Its translation: CASSLTSPQQPQHF.

V gene TRBV2 combines with J gene TRBJ2-1; D remains ambiguous. The germline V gene encodes CDR1 SNHLY and CDR2 FYNNEI. Trimming removed 1 base at V and 13 bases at J, with 14 bases between. This CDR3 has 13 amino acids. The DNA for the CDR3 is TGTGCCAGCAGTGAAGGTCCGCTCCGCGATCAGTTCTTC. Its protein is CASSEGPLRDQFF.

The chain employs TRBV5-1 and TRBJ1-2, with TRBD1 identical over 8 bases. V gave up 4 bases and J gave up 1 base; unmatched junction bases: 9. Germline CDR1 SGHRS, CDR2 YFSETQ. The CDR3 is 16 amino acids. The CDR3 loop is CASSRTQGAYNYGYTF. The DNA for the CDR3 is TGCGCCAGCAGCCGTACGCAGGGGGCCTATAACTATGGCTACACCTTC.

The J gene is TRBJ2-1, the V gene TRBV11-2; 13 bases line up with TRBD2. The CDR3 covers 14 residues. From germline, CDR1 is SGHAT and CDR2 FQNNGV. The V and J ends lost 5 bases and 12 bases, in that order; junction bases with no gene match: 7. The CDR3 bases are TGTGCCAGCAGCAGACTAGCGGGAGGTAAAGGGCAGTTCTTC. The encoded protein is CASSRLAGGKGQFF.

This rearrangement joins TRBV7-2 to TRBJ2-2; 9 bases are shared with TRBD1. This CDR3 contains 16 residues. The germline V gene encodes CDR1 SGHTA and CDR2 FQGNSA. J was trimmed by 7 bases and V by 2 bases; bases with no gene match: 8. The CDR3 loop is CASSLTGTGTGGELFF. The CDR3 DNA is TGTGCCAGCAGCTTAACTGGGACAGGGACCGGCGGGGAGCTGTTTTTT. Full variable domain (remainder filled in from reference TRBV7-2 and TRBJ2-2): GAGVSQSPSNKVTEKGKDVELRCDPISGHTALYWYRQSLGQGLEFLIYFQGNSAPDKSGLPSDRFSAERTGGSVSTLTIQRTQQEDSAVYLCASSLTGTGTGGELFFGEGSRLTVL.

The rearrangement uses TRBV2 and TRBJ1-6, with 8 bases that match TRBD1. Germline CDR1 reads SNHLY; CDR2 reads FYNNEI. The CDR3 extends over 15 amino acids. V lost 4 bases to trimming and J lost 7 bases; unmatched junction nucleotides: 6. The CDR3 protein is CASSGSTGGNSPLHF. The CDR3 DNA follows: TGTGCCAGCAGTGGTAGCACAGGGGGAAATTCACCCCTCCACTTT.

With respect to this clone: This CDR3 is also generated by other DNA sequences in the sample. This rearrangement joins TRBV2 to TRBJ1-1; D not certain. V lost 6 bases and J lost 1, with 9 bases in between. This CDR3 has 13 residues. Germline loops: CDR1 SNHLY, CDR2 FYNNEI. CDR3 in amino acids: CASSKDGNTEAFF. Here the CDR3 DNA reads TGTGCCAGCAGCAAGGACGGGAACACTGAAGCTTTCTTT.

This chain joins TRBV5-1 and TRBJ1-1; 9 bases match TRBD1. From germline, CDR1 is SGHRS and CDR2 YFSETQ. The CDR3 length is 17 residues. The J segment lost 5 bases and the V segment lost 4 bases, leaving 15 bases of the junction unmatched. In nucleotides, the CDR3 is TGCGCCAGCAGCCTCCGGACCGGGGGACAGGGTCATACTGAAGCTTTCTTT. Translated: CASSLRTGGQGHTEAFF.

V usage is TRBV19 and J usage is TRBJ2-4; D is undetermined. Trimming took 3 bases from V and 3 from J, leaving 15 bases between them. This CDR3 is built from 16 residues. CDR1 and CDR2 (germline): LNHDA, SQIVND (reference sequence). In nucleotides, the CDR3 is TGTGCCAGTAGTATTCAACCAGACGTGGTCAAAAACATTCAGTACTTC. Residues: CASSIQPDVVKNIQYF. The whole variable domain, remainder taken from reference TRBV19 and TRBJ2-4, is DGGITQSPKYLFRKEGQNVTLSCEQNLNHDAMYWYRQDPGQGLRLIYYSQIVNDFQKGDIAEGYSVSREKKESFPLTVTSAQKNPTAFYLCASSIQPDVVKNIQYFGAGTRLSVL.